The 20 T cell receptor beta chains reported below all come from one sample, sequenced in a study of T cells after yellow fever vaccination. TCRdb used MiXCR to reprocess the 5' RACE reads, holding one entry per CDR3 protein. The sample holds some 120,000 distinct CDR3 sequences; about 16% are singletons and the top ten take roughly 47%. The sequencing here drew on CD8+ T cells sorted from PBMCs, taken 5 days after the yellow fever booster vaccination. These receptors all stem from a man between 18 and 35 years old who received the YFV17D yellow fever vaccine.

This clonotype showed up just a few times. The chain carries TRBV5-1 and TRBJ1-1; D gene uncertain. V lost 0 bases and J 0 bases, leaving 6 bases between the germline ends. The CDR3 length is 14 residues. Germline loops: CDR1 SGHRS, CDR2 YFSETQ. The CDR3 spells CASSLAYLNTEAFF. The CDR3 region has the DNA TGCGCCAGCAGCTTGGCGTACCTGAACACTGAAGCTTTCTTT.

This clonotype appeared a few times. The V gene is TRBV7-2, the J gene TRBJ2-3; D unclear. The CDR3 length is 12 residues. Looked up from germline, CDR1 is SGHTA and CDR2 is FQGNSA. Trimming pared 4 bases from V and 1 base from J, leaving 3 bases between. CDR3 amino acids: CASSSRTDTQYF. In nucleotides, the CDR3 is TGTGCCAGCAGCTCCCGCACAGATACGCAGTATTTT.

This clonotype was seen only a few times. The chain carries TRBV29-1 and TRBJ2-1; D gene uncertain. V shed 0 bases and J shed 5 bases, with 14 bases lying between them. The CDR3 spans 15 residues. Germline values: CDR1 SQVTM, CDR2 ANQGSEA. DNA of the CDR3: TGCAGCGTTGAAGATCTTCTAGGTTTGGACAATGAGCAGTTCTTC. As protein: CSVEDLLGLDNEQFF.

This clonotype has more than one count but fewer than ten. This sequence joins TRBV12-3 or TRBV12-4 and TRBJ2-1; 11 positions agree with TRBD2. The V gene end was trimmed by 7 bases and the J gene end by 0 bases; junction bases not matched to a gene: 5. The CDR3 consists of 16 residues. The CDR3 DNA reads as TGTGCCAGCAATCTAGCGGGGGGAAGCTCCTACAATGAGCAGTTCTTC. This translates into CASNLAGGSSYNEQFF.

In this sample, this clonotype turned up a few times. This sequence joins TRBV5-4 and TRBJ2-5; D is possibly TRBD1 or TRBD2 (5 bases each). The CDR3 runs to 14 residues. V was clipped by 6 bases and J by 4 bases, with 16 bases between them. Germline V CDR1 and CDR2: SGHNT, YYREEE (reference sequence). As DNA, the CDR3 is TGTGCCAGCACCCCGATGGGGGTGGGAGAGACCCAGTACTTC. Its protein is CASTPMGVGETQYF.

CDR3: CASSLGPNSYEQYV. The CDR3 DNA sequence: TGTGCCAGCAGCTTGGGACCGAACTCCTACGAGCAGTACGTC. The chain carries TRBV11-1 and TRBJ2-7, with D perhaps given as TRBD1 or TRBD2 (5 bases each). CDR3 length equals 14 residues. Trimming removed 3 bases from V and 0 bases from J, with 9 bases in between. Germline V gives CDR1 SGHAT, CDR2 FQDESV (reference sequence).

This chain links TRBV7-3 with TRBJ2-2, with 8 bases fitting TRBD2. This CDR3 region has 16 residues. The trim removed 5 bases at V and 2 bases at J, leaving 7 bases unmatched. Germline V gene lookup returns CDR1 SGHTA and CDR2 FQGTGA. CDR3 residues: CASSLLAGGNTGELFF. The DNA of the CDR3 is TGTGCCAGCAGCCTTTTGGCGGGGGGAAACACCGGGGAGCTGTTTTTT.

This clonotype came up many times. The chain carries TRBV4-3 and TRBJ2-5; no definite D call. Germline CDR1 LGHNA, CDR2 YSLEER. This CDR3 comprises 15 residues. V was trimmed by 0 bases and J by 4 bases, leaving 12 bases between them. The CDR3 loop reads CASSQEVGRIETQYF. CDR3 sequence (DNA): TGCGCCAGCAGCCAAGAAGTGGGCCGAATAGAGACCCAGTACTTC.

The chain carries TRBV28 and TRBJ2-1; D possibly corresponds to TRBD2 (6 bases). This CDR3 is 15 amino acids long. Trimming shortened V by 6 bases and J by 1 base, and 13 bases separated the two germline ends. Per germline, CDR1 MDHEN and CDR2 SYDVKM. CDR3 sequence (DNA): TGTGCCAGCAGACCCCTAGGGACTTCCTACAATGAGCAGTTCTTC. It yields the protein CASRPLGTSYNEQFF.

Ten or more counts support this clonotype. This chain links TRBV5-1 with TRBJ1-1; no reliable D call. The CDR3 sequence is 13 residues long. Looked up from germline, CDR1 is SGHRS and CDR2 is YFSETQ. Trimming pared 1 base from V and 1 base from J, leaving 5 bases between. DNA for the CDR3: TGCGCCAGCAGCTTGACCAGGAACACTGAAGCTTTCTTT. Translation gives CASSLTRNTEAFF.

This clonotype occurred a few times. V and J are TRBV7-3 and TRBJ2-2; D is unresolved. The CDR3 is 17 amino acids. Germline CDR1 is SGHTA and CDR2 is FQGTGA. The V end was cut by 0 bases, the J end by 3 bases, with 14 bases between. The CDR3 loop is CASSLTLSRADTGELFF. CDR3 DNA: TGTGCCAGCAGCTTAACGTTAAGTCGGGCCGACACCGGGGAGCTGTTTTTT.

V is TRBV2 and J is TRBJ2-7; TRBD1 might be the D (6 bases). The CDR3 totals 18 residues. Per the germline V gene, CDR1 is SNHLY and CDR2 is FYNNEI. V shed 6 bases and J shed 1 base, with 25 bases lying between them. The CDR3 region has the DNA TGTGCCAGCAGCCCTATCCCCCGAGGGGGACCGACTTCCTACGAGCAGTACTTC. Translating gives CASSPIPRGGPTSYEQYF.

This clonotype has only a few counts. This chain uses TRBV5-5 with TRBJ1-1, with unresolved D. The V and J ends lost 4 bases and 5 bases respectively, with 12 bases between them. Germline CDR1 SGHKS, CDR2 YYEKEE (reference sequence). This CDR3 has 13 amino acids. The CDR3 sequence is CASSRAPGTEAFF. The CDR3 DNA sequence: TGTGCCAGCAGCCGGGCTCCGGGGACTGAAGCTTTCTTT.

This clonotype was recorded a few times. V gene TRBV28 combines with J gene TRBJ1-2, with D uncertain. Trimming pared 6 bases from V and 4 bases from J, leaving 12 bases between. The CDR3 runs to 13 residues. Germline values: CDR1 MDHEN, CDR2 SYDVKM. The CDR3 nucleotides read TGTGCCAGCAGCATGTCAGGACTCTATGGCTACACCTTC. Protein: CASSMSGLYGYTF.

Many counts were recorded for this clonotype. The gene calls are TRBV5-6 and TRBJ1-6; D ambiguous. The CDR3 runs 14 residues. In germline, CDR1 is SGHDT, CDR2 YYEEEE. V was clipped by 2 bases and J by 7 bases, with 10 bases between them. The CDR3 DNA reads TGTGCCAGCAGCTTCGCGGTTTGGAATTCACCCCTCCACTTT. Its translation is CASSFAVWNSPLHF.

This clonotype was seen a handful of times. The rearrangement links TRBV4-1 to TRBJ1-2; 7 positions agree with TRBD1. The CDR3 totals 15 residues. Germline V gene sequence: CDR1 MGHRA, CDR2 YSYEKL. V lost 6 bases and J lost 0; bases outside the gene matches: 7. CDR3 residues: CASSPQGLANYGYTF. The DNA for the CDR3 is TGCGCCAGCAGTCCACAGGGGCTGGCTAACTATGGCTACACCTTC.

The chain has TRBV12-3 or TRBV12-4 and TRBJ2-5; 8 positions match TRBD1. The CDR3 extends over 14 amino acids. The J segment lost 4 bases and the V segment lost 4 bases, leaving 5 bases of the junction unmatched. The CDR3 spells CASSSSTGVETQYF. DNA of the CDR3: TGTGCCAGCAGTTCCTCGACAGGGGTAGAGACCCAGTACTTC.

This clonotype was seen a few times. The gene calls are TRBV6-6 and TRBJ2-5, with 8 positions matching TRBD2. CDR1 and CDR2 (germline): MNHNY, SVGAGI (reference sequence). V shed 2 bases and J 5 bases; nucleotides not matched to a gene: 7. This CDR3 is built from 15 residues. The CDR3 DNA is TGTGCCAGCAGTTACGTGTTAGCGGGGCGGGAGACCCAGTACTTC. The encoded protein is CASSYVLAGRETQYF.

This clonotype was found a few times. The rearrangement uses TRBV9 and TRBJ1-5, with D unresolved. V dropped 0 bases and J dropped 4 bases, with 11 bases sitting between them. CDR1 is SGDLS and CDR2 is YYNGEE in the germline V gene. CDR3 size: 15 residues. The CDR3 region has the DNA TGTGCCAGCAGCGTAGAAGGAGGCCTGAATCAGCCCCAGCATTTT. As protein: CASSVEGGLNQPQHF.

The V and J genes are TRBV7-2 and TRBJ1-6; D remains ambiguous. Trimming took 2 bases from V and 13 from J, leaving 18 bases between them. Germline V gene data show CDR1 as SGHTA and CDR2 as FQGNSA. This CDR3 has 15 residues. Here the CDR3 reads CASSLTVGSPGPLHF. The CDR3 bases are TGTGCCAGCAGCTTAACCGTGGGCTCCCCCGGCCCCCTCCACTTT.